Sequencing of this T cell receptor beta chain was carried out in a study of T cell repertoires in cytomegalovirus infection (dated 2019 in TCRdb). The study in broad terms: Alongside well-studied HLA-B-restricted epitopes, the peptide stimulations were aimed at recently identified HLA-C-restricted CMV epitopes, whose presentation resists viral immunomodulation. Because public TCR beta signatures pointed to carriage of CMV infection together with the matching HLA type, the HLA type of each donor mattered for the analysis. On the study overall, not on this receptor specifically: The ex vivo response was dominated by HLA-C-restricted CMV-specific TCR beta clonotypes, and the single most frequent clonotype in two of eight donors was supplied by these HLA-C-restricted clonotypes. In both this cohort and an independent approximately 350-donor cohort, the cumulative frequency of public TCR beta family members distinguished carriers of CMV infection plus the relevant HLA type.

The sample's treatment or condition, from its label and the paper: in vitro stimulation with specific CMV peptide epitopes to enrich CMV-specific T cells. As to this clonotype: Its cognate antigen has yet to be identified. Qualities for individual bases were not recorded, and no much larger clone is one base off.

CDR1 and CDR2 (MNHEY, SMNVEV) derive from the germline V gene (reference sequence). The CDR3 sequence holds 13 residues, the cysteine and phenylalanine included. The read is trimmed to its CDR3 DNA, 39 bases read in frame from base 1. V lost 5 bases and J lost 10 bases, and the count of bases not matched to a germline gene is 10. Sequencing relied on an Illumina HiSeq 1500. TCRdb trimmed public reads at Q25 via fastp, called clones via MiXCR and kept in-frame beta chains. CDR3 protein sequences are deduplicated, and each keeps its most common genes and DNA. The sample table lists 200,000 or so distinct CDR3 sequences, about 40% of them with a count of one. The ten largest account for about 60% of the sample.

This chain is built from TRBV27 and TRBJ1-1, with 7 junctional bases fitting TRBD1. This specimen was CD8+ T cells from cultured PBMCs, taken from culture after CMV antigen stimulation. The clonotype was recovered from a human donor in good health (CMV status not recorded). Some clones in this sample may be carry-over from other donors' samples. CDR3 reads: CASSEGLQGGAFF. In nucleotide form, the sequence is TGTGCCAGCAGTGAGGGTCTCCAGGGGGGAGCTTTCTTT.